These 16 T cell receptor beta chains came from one sample sequenced in a study of tumor-infiltrating lymphocytes in primary liver carcinoma. Total RNA and DNA came together from approximately 22-30 mg of bulk tissue without cell sorting. cDNA specific to TCR beta was made from about 0.45 ug of total RNA, with a constant-region primer employed for priming. ARM-PCR, slightly modified, supplied the TCR beta libraries through three nested multiplex PCR rounds. PCR rounds one and two used TRBV1-TRBV30 forward primers with a C-beta reverse primer for 10 cycles each. TCRdb reanalysed the multiplex PCR reads using MiXCR and keeps one entry per CDR3 protein. In the table there are some 180,000 distinct CDR3 sequences, about 85% of which are singletons. Sequencing was done on a sample of tumor tissue from primary liver carcinoma. Receptor source: a man aged 35 to 55 with primary liver carcinoma and hepatitis B virus infection.

Points on this clonotype: Germline and junction disagree at one end, which may indicate a read error. The chain combines TRBV6-5 with TRBJ2-6; 7 nucleotides line up with TRBD1. The CDR3 length is 17 residues. Germline V lookup: CDR1 MNHEY, CDR2 SVGAGI. The CDR3 coding sequence is TGTGCCAACAGTTCCCGGACAGGCAACTCTGGGGCCAACGTCCTGACTTTC. Encoded protein: CANSSRTGNSGANVLTF.

The genes are TRBV11-2 and TRBJ2-7; 9 bases fit TRBD1. This CDR3 has 15 residues. With 9 bases clipped from V and 2 bases from J, the junction kept 11 bases outside the gene matches. Germline V gene data show CDR1 as SGHAT and CDR2 as FQNNGV. CDR3 region: CASSFGTGITYEQYF. DNA for the CDR3: TGTGCCAGTTCTTTCGGGACAGGGATTACCTACGAGCAGTACTTC.

CDR3 nucleotide sequence: TGCAGTGCTAGAGTTGCGGGACAGGACTATGGCTACACCTTC. This codes for CSARVAGQDYGYTF. The rearrangement joins TRBV20-1 to TRBJ1-2; 8 nucleotides align to TRBD1. Trimming cost V 1 base and J 3 bases; bases outside gene matches: 4. Germline CDR1 DFQATT, CDR2 SNEGSKA (reference sequence). The CDR3 extends over 14 amino acids.

To note about this clonotype: An end of the junction differs from the germline gene, which may be a read error. The chain couples TRBV12-3 or TRBV12-4 to TRBJ1-2, with D possibly being TRBD1 (5 bases). The CDR3 covers 13 residues. This chain's CDR3 is CVSSFSRDSGYTF. The CDR3 nucleotides read TGTGTCAGCAGTTTTTCCAGGGATAGTGGTTACACCTTC.

Comment on this clonotype: Since no conserved phenylalanine or tryptophan closes the CDR3, a read error is the likely cause. No DNA is shown, since the ends of the CDR3 on it are uncertain; the CDR3 is the one TCRdb lists. The J gene is TRBJ2-1, the V gene TRBV4-2; no check of the table's D call, TRBD1, against the DNA was made. The CDR3 length equals 16 residues, ends included. Looked up from germline, CDR1 is LGHNA and CDR2 is YNFKEQ. CDR3: CASSHAGGQGNIEQLV.

The gene calls are TRBV29-1 and TRBJ2-1; 10 bases are a match to TRBD2. Germline loops: CDR1 SQVTM, CDR2 ANQGSEA. V lost 2 bases to trimming and J lost 3 bases; unmatched junction nucleotides: 4. CDR3 length equals 15 residues. CDR3 sequence: CSVESAGGFYNEQFF. The CDR3 DNA follows: TGCAGCGTTGAATCAGCGGGAGGGTTCTACAATGAGCAGTTCTTC.

In regard to this clonotype: At one end the junction does not follow the germline gene, possibly because of a read error. The gene calls are TRBV6-6 and TRBJ2-1; D possibly corresponds to TRBD2 (5 bases). The CDR3 consists of 14 residues. Germline loops: CDR1 MNHNY, CDR2 SVGAGI (reference sequence). Written as DNA, the CDR3 is TGCGCCAGCAGTTCCCAGACTACCCCCCTCGGGCAGTTCTTC. It encodes CASSSQTTPLGQFF.

A note on this clonotype: Because it lacks the conserved phenylalanine or tryptophan at the end, this CDR3 is likely a read error. The DNA is left out, because the CDR3 cannot be placed on it with certainty; the CDR3 is given as TCRdb lists it. The chain combines TRBV11-2 with TRBJ2-5; the table's D call of TRBD1 was not tested on the DNA. A total of 15 residues make up the CDR3, ends included. Germline-derived CDR1 and CDR2 are SGHAT and FQNNGV. CDR3 amino acids: CVSSLTPHDGETQYS.

Comments on this clonotype: One end of the junction does not line up with germline, which may come from a read error. The chain recombines TRBV6-5 with TRBJ1-1, with a possible D match to TRBD1 (5 bases). Germline CDR1 MNHEY, CDR2 SVGAGI. The CDR3 length is 14 residues. DNA for the CDR3: TGTGACAGCAGTTATCAGGGAGCATACGCTGAAGCTTTCTTT. The encoded protein is CDSSYQGAYAEAFF.

A word on this clonotype: An end of the junction does not agree with germline; a read error may underlie this. The rearrangement joins TRBV4-1 to TRBJ2-2; no definite D call. This CDR3 spans 13 amino acids. Germline lookup yields CDR1 MGHRA and CDR2 YSYEKL. For the CDR3, the DNA is TGCACCAGCAGCCACGCCATAGCCGGGGAGCTGTTTTTT. It yields the protein CTSSHAIAGELFF.

For this clonotype: Compared with germline, one end of the junction differs, possibly owing to a read error. The chain joins TRBV11-2 to TRBJ2-5; the D gene is possibly TRBD1 (6 bases). Germline V gene sequence: CDR1 SGHAT, CDR2 FQNNGV. CDR3 length: 14 amino acids. In nucleotides, the CDR3 is TGTGTCAGCAGTTTATACAGGGATAGGGAGACCCAGTACTTC. Translated, it gives CVSSLYRDRETQYF.

V is TRBV11-3 and J is TRBJ2-7, with D maybe TRBD1 (5 bases). Germline V gene lookup returns CDR1 SGHNT and CDR2 YENEEA. Deletions cut 6 bases from V and 3 bases from J, with 15 bases between. The CDR3 covers 14 residues. The CDR3 DNA follows: TGTGCCAGCAGTAATGGAGAAGGGGACTACGAGCAGTACTTC. Amino acid sequence: CASSNGEGDYEQYF.

On this clonotype: One junction end disagrees with the germline gene, perhaps due to a read error. This rearrangement joins TRBV5-4 to TRBJ2-3; 10 bases match TRBD2. The length of the CDR3 is 15 residues. CDR1 is SGHNT and CDR2 is YYREEE in the germline V gene (reference sequence). CDR3 sequence reads: CVSSEGLAVTDTQYF. CDR3 nucleotide sequence: TGTGTCAGCAGCGAAGGACTAGCGGTCACAGATACGCAGTATTTT.

Concerning this clonotype: One junction end disagrees with the germline gene, perhaps due to a read error. The J gene is TRBJ1-1, the V gene TRBV4-1; D not certain. Germline lookup yields CDR1 MGHRA and CDR2 YSYEKL. The CDR3 sequence is 16 residues long. This chain's CDR3 is CASSQERARMNTEASF. The CDR3 region has the DNA TGCGCCAGCAGCCAAGAGCGAGCACGGATGAACACTGAAGCTTCCTTT.

This clonotype appeared once. This rearrangement joins TRBV12-3 or TRBV12-4 to TRBJ1-2; D might be TRBD1 (5 bases). There are 14 residues in the CDR3. Trimming removed 2 bases at V and 11 bases at J, with 18 bases between. The DNA for the CDR3 is TGTGCCAGCAGTTTAAGGGGCGTCGACTATGAATACACCTTC. Translating it yields CASSLRGVDYEYTF.

About this clonotype itself: The junction departs from germline at one end; a sequencing error may be responsible. The chain combines TRBV28 with TRBJ2-1, with D tentatively TRBD1 (6 bases). The CDR3 is 15 residues long. From germline, CDR1 is MDHEN and CDR2 SYDVKM. The CDR3 sequence: CASSLAGATYNEQLF. Here the CDR3 DNA reads TGTGCCAGCAGTTTAGCAGGGGCCACCTACAATGAGCAGTTATTC.